This T cell receptor beta chain is drawn from a study of cytomegalovirus exposure and HLA in healthy donors. Study-wide results and caveats: A later analysis found common viral pathogens apparently linked to several of the most significant clusters. In vitro work confirmed that a few CMV-associated chains recognize CMV antigens.

Remarks on this clone: Its antigen is unidentified.

The study ran its PCR with 60 Vbeta and 13 Jbeta primers. Assay used: immunoSEQ multiplex PCR; TCRdb lists only in-frame clones, some missing. The sample holds 100,000 to 150,000 clones, about 78% seen once. Donors were nominally healthy when sampled, though unrecorded immune exposures were likely. V was clipped by 3 bases and J by 0 bases, with 12 bases between them. Germline loops: CDR1 SGDLS, CDR2 YYNGEE. There are 15 residues in the CDR3. The chain uses TRBV9 and TRBJ1-1; a possible D gene is TRBD1 (5 bases). This receptor was identified in a man younger than 45 in good health and CMV-seronegative. The sequencing input was PBMCs. CDR3 region: CASSAGGGLNTEAFF. CDR3 bases: TGTGCCAGCAGCGCCGGCGGGGGATTGAACACTGAAGCTTTCTTT.